This T cell receptor beta chain was observed in a study of shared clonotypes between healthy human individuals. Study in general: CD8 memory received one plate per donor, CD8 naive two, CD4 memory three and CD4 naive three.

V shed 3 bases, J shed 6 bases, and the junction held 11 bases outside the gene matches. Germline V gene lookup returns CDR1 SNHLY and CDR2 FYNNEI. This CDR3 has 16 residues. To note about this clone: Its antigen is not identified.

Execution of the assay was at deep level. The data were produced by immunoSEQ multiplex PCR, yet TCRdb's version contains in-frame clones alone and is incomplete. The sample lists 1.5 million to 2.5 million clones; roughly 94% were seen once. Study observations and caveats: Four donors shared 4.5% to 6.5% of their naive CD4 clonotypes.

CD45RO negativity and positive selection for CCR7 defined naive CD8 cells, a population that excluded terminally differentiated effector memory CD45RA+ cells. This receptor was obtained from a man aged 18 to 29 in good health. Material for sequencing was naive CD8+ T cells sorted from blood. The chain links TRBV2 to TRBJ1-2; 9 bases are a match to TRBD1. This CDR3 is CASSDSVDRGYNGYTF. In DNA, the CDR3 is TGTGCCAGCAGTGATTCGGTGGACAGGGGCTACAATGGCTACACCTTC. Drawing the rest from reference TRBV2 and TRBJ1-2, the complete variable domain is EPEVTQTPSHQVTQMGQEVILRCVPISNHLYFYWYRQILGQKVEFLVSFYNNEISEKSEIFDDQFSVERPDGSNFTLKIRSTKLEDSAMYFCASSDSVDRGYNGYTFGSGTRLTVV.